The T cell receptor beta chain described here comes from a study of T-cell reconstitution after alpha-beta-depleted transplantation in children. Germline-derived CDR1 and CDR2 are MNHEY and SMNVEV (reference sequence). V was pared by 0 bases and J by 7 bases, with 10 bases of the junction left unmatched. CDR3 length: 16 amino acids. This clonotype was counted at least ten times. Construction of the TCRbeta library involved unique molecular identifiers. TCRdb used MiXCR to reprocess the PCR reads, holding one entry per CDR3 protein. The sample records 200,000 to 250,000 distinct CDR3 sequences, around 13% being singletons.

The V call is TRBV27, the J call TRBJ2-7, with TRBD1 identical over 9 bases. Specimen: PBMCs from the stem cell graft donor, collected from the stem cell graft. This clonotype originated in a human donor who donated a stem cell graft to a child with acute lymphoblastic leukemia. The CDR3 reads CASSLSGTGKLGEQYF. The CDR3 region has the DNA TGTGCCAGCAGTTTATCCGGGACAGGGAAGTTGGGGGAGCAGTACTTC.